The 11 T cell receptor beta chains given below trace back to one sample, sequenced in a study of cytomegalovirus exposure and HLA in healthy donors. 60 Vbeta and 13 Jbeta primers were used in PCR. Sequenced by immunoSEQ multiplex PCR; TCRdb stores in-frame clones only, minus some. This table has a few hundred thousand clones, about four fifths appearing once. Sequenced material: PBMCs. The receptors were gathered from a girl aged 2-10 years in good health and CMV-seronegative.

The chain combines TRBV5-8 with TRBJ2-7; 8 positions match TRBD1. This CDR3 spans 15 amino acids. From germline, CDR1 is SGHTS and CDR2 YDEGEE. The J segment lost 4 bases and the V segment lost 3 bases, leaving 9 bases of the junction unmatched. CDR3 region: CASSWRGRGQYEQYF. In DNA form, the CDR3 reads TGTGCCAGCAGCTGGCGGGGCAGGGGGCAATACGAGCAGTACTTC.

The chain carries TRBV6-4 and TRBJ2-1; 8 positions agree with TRBD2. J gave up 9 bases and V 5 bases, and 15 bases lay outside the gene matches. This CDR3 has 16 residues. The V gene's germline CDR1 is MRHNA and CDR2 SNTAGT. The CDR3: CASSREAGLESGEQFF. The CDR3 region has the DNA TGTGCCAGCAGTAGAGAAGCGGGACTAGAGTCGGGTGAGCAGTTCTTC.

The V gene is TRBV28, the J gene TRBJ2-7, with 9 bases aligning to TRBD2. Germline CDR1 reads MDHEN; CDR2 reads SYDVKM. This CDR3 region has 14 residues. Germline trimming cut 4 bases from V and 3 bases from J; bases unmatched to any gene: 4. The chain's CDR3 is CASSSASGVYEQYF. In DNA form, the CDR3 reads TGTGCCAGCAGTTCAGCTAGCGGGGTCTACGAGCAGTACTTC. Filled out from reference TRBV28 and TRBJ2-7, the complete variable domain reads DVKVTQSSRYLVKRTGEKVFLECVQDMDHENMFWYRQDPGLGLRLIYFSYDVKMKEKGDIPEGYSVSREKKERFSLILESASTNQTSMYLCASSSASGVYEQYFGPGTRLTVT.

The chain employs TRBV18 and TRBJ2-1; 7 bases are a match to TRBD2. The ends lost 4 bases at V and 0 bases at J; junction bases unmatched: 18. Germline V gene data show CDR1 as KGHSH and CDR2 as LQKENI. This CDR3 spans 20 amino acids. Here the CDR3 reads CASSHVYGLADSFSYNEQFF. The DNA for the CDR3 is TGTGCCAGCTCACATGTGTATGGGCTAGCGGACTCCTTCTCCTACAATGAGCAGTTCTTC.

The V gene is TRBV30, the J gene TRBJ1-1; TRBD1 might be the D (5 bases). Germline lookup yields CDR1 GTSNPN and CDR2 SVGIG (reference sequence). This CDR3 contains 13 residues. The germline V and J ends were trimmed by 5 bases and 7 bases, with 17 bases remaining between them. This CDR3 is CAWFRQFWREAFF. CDR3 bases: TGTGCCTGGTTTCGACAGTTTTGGCGTGAAGCTTTCTTT.

The gene calls are TRBV4-1 and TRBJ2-7, with D possibly matching TRBD1 (6 bases). Germline V gene sequence: CDR1 MGHRA, CDR2 YSYEKL. Trimming stripped 1 base from V and 0 bases from J, with 10 bases between. There are 15 residues in the CDR3. The CDR3 coding sequence is TGCGCCAGCAGCCAAGCTACAGGGAGCTCCTACGAGCAGTACTTC. Translated: CASSQATGSSYEQYF.

This chain joins TRBV5-1 and TRBJ1-3; possibly TRBD1 for D (6 bases). The CDR3 has 15 residues. V lost 0 bases and J lost 8, with 15 bases in between. Germline CDR1 reads SGHRS; CDR2 reads YFSETQ. The CDR3 loop reads CASSLEGGSTDTIYF. In nucleotides, the CDR3 is TGCGCCAGCAGCTTGGAAGGGGGATCTACTGACACCATATATTTT. The whole variable domain, remainder taken from reference TRBV5-1 and TRBJ1-3, is KAGVTQTPRYLIKTRGQQVTLSCSPISGHRSVSWYQQTPGQGLQFLFEYFSETQRNKGNFPGRFSGRQFSNSRSEMNVSTLELGDSALYLCASSLEGGSTDTIYFGEGSWLTVV.

This chain joins TRBV7-9 and TRBJ2-3, with 10 bases aligning to TRBD2. The germline V gene has CDR1 SEHNR and CDR2 FQNEAQ (reference sequence). The CDR3 is made up of 17 amino acids. V gave up 3 bases and J gave up 6 bases; unmatched junction bases: 12. The CDR3 loop is CASSLENSGGPGDTQYF. CDR3 nucleotides: TGTGCCAGCAGCTTGGAAAATAGCGGGGGGCCAGGGGATACGCAGTATTTT.

The genes are TRBV7-9 and TRBJ2-1; D unclear. The germline CDR1 and CDR2 sequences are SEHNR and FQNEAQ (reference sequence). The germline V and J ends were trimmed by 4 bases and 5 bases, with 3 bases remaining between them. CDR3 length equals 11 residues. Here the CDR3 DNA reads TGTGCCAGCAGCTACAACAATGAGCAGTTCTTC. Protein sequence: CASSYNNEQFF.

There are a few counts of this clone. The rearrangement joins TRBV5-4 to TRBJ2-7; the match to TRBD1 covers 7 bases. Germline V lookup: CDR1 SGHNT, CDR2 YYREEE (reference sequence). V dropped 4 bases and J dropped 5; count of bases not matched to a gene: 9. The CDR3 sequence is 14 residues long. This chain's CDR3 is CASSLETGVDEQYF. The DNA of the CDR3 is TGTGCCAGCAGCCTGGAAACAGGGGTCGACGAGCAGTACTTC. The complete variable domain, with remaining parts taken from reference TRBV5-4 and TRBJ2-7, reads ETGVTQSPTHLIKTRGQQVTLRCSSQSGHNTVSWYQQALGQGPQFIFQYYREEENGRGNFPPRFSGLQFPNYSSELNVNALELDDSALYLCASSLETGVDEQYFGPGTRLTVT.

V is TRBV25-1 and J is TRBJ2-2; 11 nucleotides agree with TRBD2. Per germline, CDR1 MGHDK and CDR2 SYGVNS. The CDR3 sequence is 18 residues long. V gave up 2 bases and J gave up 6 bases; unmatched junction bases: 11. The CDR3 DNA is TGTGCCAGCAGTGAAGTTAGCGGGAGGGTGGCTAGGCCCGGGGAGCTGTTTTTT. Its translation: CASSEVSGRVARPGELFF.